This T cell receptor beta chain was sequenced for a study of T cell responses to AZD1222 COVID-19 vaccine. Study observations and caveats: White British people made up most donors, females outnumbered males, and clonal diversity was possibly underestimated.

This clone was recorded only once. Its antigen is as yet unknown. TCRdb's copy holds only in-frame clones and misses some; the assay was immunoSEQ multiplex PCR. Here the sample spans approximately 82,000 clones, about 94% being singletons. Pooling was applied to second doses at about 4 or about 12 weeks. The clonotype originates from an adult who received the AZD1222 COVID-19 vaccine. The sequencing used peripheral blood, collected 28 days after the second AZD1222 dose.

CDR3 DNA: TGTGCCAGCAGTCAGACATTTGGCGGGGAGCTGTTTTTT. Its translation is CASSQTFGGELFF. The rearrangement joins TRBV7-6 to TRBJ2-2; D is unclear. The ends were cut back, 6 bases at V and 7 bases at J, with 12 bases in the middle. This CDR3 spans 13 amino acids. From germline, CDR1 is SGHVS and CDR2 FNYEAQ.